Sequencing of this TCR beta chain was carried out in a study of blood T cell repertoires in COVID-19. About the research overall: Samples taken during acute and convalescent COVID-19 were collected in the United States, Italy and Spain. PBMCs, B-cell-depleted T cells, or T cells were the source of the cDNA or gDNA that made up the material.

There are 14 residues in the CDR3. The germline V gene encodes CDR1 SNHLY and CDR2 FYNNEI. V was shortened by 7 bases and J by 1 base, with 12 bases between the two germline ends. Per the authors' pipeline: Nucleated cell counts were estimated from reference gene primer amplification. Profiling relied on immunoSEQ multiplex PCR, and the TCRdb table lists in-frame clones only, not all of them. The DNA was the basis for D and trimming; V, J and clone size are from that table. The sample holds 150,000 to 200,000 clones, 80% to 90% seen once. The clonotype was recovered from a man aged 30 to 39 with active or convalescent COVID-19. This chain connects TRBV2 to TRBJ2-3; D not resolved. The sequencing sample was made of peripheral blood. CDR3 nucleotides: TGTGCCAGCATTCGAAGCGATCGCACAGATACGCAGTATTTT. Protein sequence: CASIRSDRTDTQYF. The full variable domain, in which reference TRBV2 and TRBJ2-3 provide the parts outside the CDR3, is EPEVTQTPSHQVTQMGQEVILRCVPISNHLYFYWYRQILGQKVEFLVSFYNNEISEKSEIFDDQFSVERPDGSNFTLKIRSTKLEDSAMYFCASIRSDRTDTQYFGPGTRLTVL.